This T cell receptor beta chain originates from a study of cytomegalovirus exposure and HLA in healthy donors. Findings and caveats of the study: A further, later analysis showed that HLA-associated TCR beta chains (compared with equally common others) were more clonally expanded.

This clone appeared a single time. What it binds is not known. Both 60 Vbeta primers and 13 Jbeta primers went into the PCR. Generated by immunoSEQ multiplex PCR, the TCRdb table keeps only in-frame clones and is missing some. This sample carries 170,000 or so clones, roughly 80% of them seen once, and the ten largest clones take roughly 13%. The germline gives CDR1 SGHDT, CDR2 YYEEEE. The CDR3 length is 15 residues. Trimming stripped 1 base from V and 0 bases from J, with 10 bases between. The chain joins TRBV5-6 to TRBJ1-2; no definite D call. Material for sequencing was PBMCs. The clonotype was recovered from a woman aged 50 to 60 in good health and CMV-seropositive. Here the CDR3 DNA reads TGTGCCAGCAGCTTGTTGGCATCTTCTAACTATGGCTACACCTTC. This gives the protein CASSLLASSNYGYTF.